A single sample gave rise to the 25 T cell receptor beta chains below, sequenced in a study of monozygotic twins with inflammatory bowel disease. Reprocessing the 5' RACE reads, TCRdb reports a single entry for every CDR3 protein and omits DNA. The specimen's table records 300,000 to 400,000 distinct CDR3 sequences. Sequenced input: blood. Receptors originate from a human donor with ulcerative colitis or Crohn's disease, or a healthy co-twin of an affected twin (not recorded which).

The chain is built from TRBV5-4 and TRBJ2-3; TCRdb indicates TRBD1, and absent DNA this call remains unverified. The CDR3 loop spans 14 amino acids. The germline V gene has CDR1 SGHNT and CDR2 YYREEE (reference sequence). This chain's CDR3 is CASSFDSLTDTQYF.

V and J are TRBV2 and TRBJ2-1. The CDR3 length is 13 residues. Germline V lookup: CDR1 SNHLY, CDR2 FYNNEI. This CDR3 is CASSEDRSNEQFF.

The chain combines TRBV5-1 with TRBJ2-2; as DNA is missing, the TRBD1 call by TCRdb cannot be tested. Germline-derived CDR1 and CDR2 are SGHRS and YFSETQ. The CDR3 contains 14 residues. CDR3 in amino acids: CASSPRENTGELFF.

The rearrangement joins TRBV19 to TRBJ2-2; TCRdb picks TRBD2, but there is no DNA to check that call. The germline CDR1 and CDR2 sequences are LNHDA and SQIVND (reference sequence). This CDR3 has 14 residues. This chain's CDR3 is CASKGWTETGELFF.

CDR3 residues: CSASMRAGNTEAFF. The chain employs TRBV20-1 and TRBJ1-1. The CDR3 has 14 residues. Germline V gene data show CDR1 as DFQATT and CDR2 as SNEGSKA (reference sequence).

V and J are TRBV20-1 and TRBJ2-2; lacking DNA, the TRBD2 call made by TCRdb goes unchecked. The V gene's germline CDR1 is DFQATT and CDR2 SNEGSKA (reference sequence). This CDR3 has 14 amino acids. CDR3 residues: CSASHGSGTGELFF.

V usage is TRBV20-1 and J usage is TRBJ1-5. From germline, CDR1 is DFQATT and CDR2 SNEGSKA (reference sequence). The CDR3 runs to 14 residues. The CDR3 sequence is CSALGQYSNQPQHF.

The V gene is TRBV12-3 or TRBV12-4, the J gene TRBJ2-1. The CDR3 has 12 amino acids. CDR3 amino acids: CASSSVVNEQFF.

V is TRBV20-1 and J is TRBJ1-1. Germline V gene sequence: CDR1 DFQATT, CDR2 SNEGSKA (reference sequence). This CDR3 region has 13 residues. The CDR3 loop is CSAPVVMNTEAFF.

The chain uses TRBV7-9 and TRBJ1-2. The CDR3 is made up of 14 amino acids. Germline values: CDR1 SEHNR, CDR2 FQNEAQ (reference sequence). The CDR3 here is CASSLRREGDGYTF.

The chain combines TRBV7-9 with TRBJ2-7; TCRdb's D gene call, TRBD1, goes unchecked for lack of DNA. Looked up from germline, CDR1 is SEHNR and CDR2 is FQNEAQ (reference sequence). This CDR3 contains 14 residues. CDR3: CASSPDRQSYEQYF.

The rearrangement joins TRBV20-1 to TRBJ2-2; TCRdb reports TRBD1, a call that lacks DNA to check it against. Germline CDR1 is DFQATT and CDR2 is SNEGSKA (reference sequence). The CDR3 is made up of 15 amino acids. CDR3 amino acids: CSAPPADRNTGELFF.

V usage is TRBV19 and J usage is TRBJ2-2; lacking DNA, the TRBD1 call made by TCRdb goes unchecked. Germline lookup yields CDR1 LNHDA and CDR2 SQIVND (reference sequence). The CDR3 runs to 16 residues. The CDR3 is CASSIGPGANTGELFF.

The chain employs TRBV27 and TRBJ2-2; there is no DNA to check the TCRdb D call of TRBD1. The V gene's germline CDR1 is MNHEY and CDR2 SMNVEV (reference sequence). The CDR3 has 14 residues. CDR3 loop: CATHRDRGLGELFF.

The V and J genes are TRBV2 and TRBJ2-4; the TRBD1 assignment by TCRdb is unverifiable without DNA. The CDR3 extends over 15 amino acids. Germline V lookup: CDR1 SNHLY, CDR2 FYNNEI. This CDR3 reads CAISMGVGAKNIQYF.

V is TRBV30 and J is TRBJ1-5; TCRdb indicates TRBD1, and absent DNA this call remains unverified. Per the germline V gene, CDR1 is GTSNPN and CDR2 is SVGIG (reference sequence). There are 14 residues in the CDR3. CDR3 region: CAWKGTGDNQPQHF.

The chain employs TRBV14 and TRBJ2-2. CDR3 size: 15 residues. CDR1 is SGHDN, CDR2 FVKESK, per germline. The CDR3: CASSLTLDGTGELFF.

The chain couples TRBV5-1 to TRBJ1-2; TCRdb gives TRBD1 as the D gene, but with no DNA this cannot be confirmed. Germline V gives CDR1 SGHRS, CDR2 YFSETQ. The CDR3 consists of 16 residues. The CDR3 sequence is CASSFGSPGTNYGYTF.

The chain carries TRBV30 and TRBJ2-5. The CDR3 has 13 residues. Per the germline V gene, CDR1 is GTSNPN and CDR2 is SVGIG (reference sequence). The CDR3 loop reads CAWGLRRIETQYF.

CDR3 region: CSAPTGGGTDTQYF. The V gene is TRBV20-1, the J gene TRBJ2-3; TCRdb gives TRBD1 as the D gene, but with no DNA this cannot be confirmed. CDR1 DFQATT and CDR2 SNEGSKA come from the germline V gene (reference sequence). This CDR3 spans 14 amino acids.

CDR3 sequence: CAISGGLAGPYEQYF. The chain links TRBV10-3 to TRBJ2-7; with no DNA, the TCRdb D assignment of TRBD2 cannot be verified. The germline V gene has CDR1 ENHRY and CDR2 SYGVKD. This CDR3 is 15 amino acids long.

V gene TRBV20-1 combines with J gene TRBJ2-5; TCRdb's D call of TRBD1 is untestable without DNA. Germline values: CDR1 DFQATT, CDR2 SNEGSKA (reference sequence). The CDR3 has 16 residues. CDR3 protein: CSARDTSGGSPETQYF.

The chain employs TRBV25-1 and TRBJ2-7; TCRdb returns TRBD1, unconfirmable since there is no DNA. The CDR3 spans 13 residues. Germline-derived CDR1 and CDR2 are MGHDK and SYGVNS. CDR3 sequence reads: CASSGQEIYEQYF.

This chain uses TRBV29-1 with TRBJ2-1. The CDR3 is made up of 11 amino acids. CDR1 and CDR2 (germline): SQVTM, ANQGSEA. This CDR3 reads CSVDESNEQFF.

The chain joins TRBV6-4 to TRBJ2-6; no DNA is available, so the TRBD2 call from TCRdb remains unchecked. Germline-derived CDR1 and CDR2 are MRHNA and SNTAGT. The CDR3 consists of 16 residues. CDR3 amino acids: CASSPTGRKGANVLTF.